The 21 T cell receptor beta chains below were found in one sample sequenced in a study of blood T cells in healthy people across ages (dated by TCRdb to about 2015). Library preparation used 5' RACE. Sequenced using an Illumina HiSeq 2500. The second PCR ran for roughly 7 to 12 cycles and used a J-beta primer mix along with a sample-barcoded 5' primer. TCRdb passed the public sequencing reads through fastp at Q25 and MiXCR, retaining productive beta sequences. A single entry per CDR3 protein holds the most common genes and DNA from its merged rows. The sample table records over a million distinct CDR3 sequences; more than 35% of these occur just once. The ten largest make up about 19% of the sample. The sample was blood. The receptors originated from a woman aged 60-75 years in good health.

This clonotype has just a few counts. The CDR3 DNA is TGTGCCAGCAGCGTTCAGGGGACGGGTGAAAAACTGTTTTTT. This gives the protein CASSVQGTGEKLFF. The chain employs TRBV7-9 and TRBJ1-4; D possibly corresponds to TRBD1 (6 bases). The CDR3 totals 14 residues. Germline V gene lookup returns CDR1 SEHNR and CDR2 FQNEAQ (reference sequence). The V gene lost 5 bases and the J gene lost 7 bases, with 14 bases spanning the gap. The full variable domain, rest sourced from reference TRBV7-9 and TRBJ1-4, is DTGVSQNPRHKITKRGQNVTFRCDPISEHNRLYWYRQTLGQGPEFLTYFQNEAQLEKSRLLSDRFSAERPKGSFSTLEIQRTEQGDSAMYLCASSVQGTGEKLFFGSGTQLSVL.

This clonotype was found a few times. The V and J genes are TRBV29-1 and TRBJ2-5; TRBD1 agrees at 8 bases. The CDR3 contains 16 residues. The ends lost 4 bases at V and 6 bases at J; junction bases unmatched: 16. Germline loops: CDR1 SQVTM, CDR2 ANQGSEA. CDR3 coding DNA: TGCAGCGTTGGAGGGGATGACAGGGGAGGCGAGAAGACCCAGTACTTC. Translated, it gives CSVGGDDRGGEKTQYF.

V gene TRBV27 combines with J gene TRBJ2-3; D unclear. The length of the CDR3 is 13 residues. Germline CDR1 and CDR2: MNHEY and SMNVEV (reference sequence). The V end lost 2 bases, the J end lost 8 bases, and 11 bases lay between the germline ends. CDR3 bases: TGTGCCAGCAGTTTAGGGTCAGTGGGTACGCAGTATTTT. Translating it yields CASSLGSVGTQYF.

Concerning this clonotype: Compared with germline, one end of the junction differs, possibly owing to a read error. V and J are TRBV7-2 and TRBJ2-1; possibly TRBD2 for D (6 bases). Germline CDR1 SGHTA, CDR2 FQGNSA. This CDR3 spans 16 amino acids. The CDR3 is CASSLEGRPGWNEQFF. Here the CDR3 DNA reads TGCGCCAGCAGCTTGGAGGGTCGCCCGGGATGGAATGAGCAGTTCTTC.

This clonotype came up a few times. The chain is built from TRBV21-1 and TRBJ1-1. TRBV21-1 is tagged as a pseudogene. This CDR3 has 15 residues. The CDR3 loop reads CASSAIPARNTEAFF. In nucleotides, the CDR3 is TGTGCCAGCTCCGCAATCCCAGCTAGGAACACTGAAGCTTTCTTT.

In DNA form, the CDR3 reads TGTGCCAGCAGCTCCAGACCGACAGGGTTGGAGACCCAGTACTTC. It yields the protein CASSSRPTGLETQYF. J is TRBJ2-5 and V is TRBV5-6; 7 bases line up with TRBD1. The CDR3 is 15 residues long. Trimming removed 3 bases from V and 5 bases from J; junction bases left unmatched: 10. Germline CDR1 reads SGHDT; CDR2 reads YYEEEE.

This clonotype has only a few counts. This rearrangement joins TRBV12-3 or TRBV12-4 to TRBJ2-1, with TRBD2 matching 7 bases. The length of the CDR3 is 13 residues. Losses at the gene ends were 11 bases for V and 8 bases for J; bases not matched to a gene: 12. The CDR3 DNA reads TGTGCCGCCACGGGTCGGGGAGGGGATGAGCAGTTCTTC. Translated, it gives CAATGRGGDEQFF.

The V call is TRBV6-2 or TRBV6-3, the J call TRBJ2-3; D not resolved. The V end lost 4 bases, the J end lost 3 bases, and 20 bases lay between the germline ends. This CDR3 has 17 residues. Per germline, CDR1 MNHEY and CDR2 SVGEGT. The CDR3 coding sequence is TGTGCCAGCAGTTTCCCGATCTCGAAAGGTGGGACAGATACGCAGTATTTT. Protein product: CASSFPISKGGTDTQYF.

In its sample, this clonotype was seen once. This sequence joins TRBV3-1 and TRBJ2-5; D unclear. V was cut by 0 bases and J by 7 bases, with 12 bases left in between. This CDR3 region has 14 residues. CDR1 and CDR2 (germline): LGHDT, YNNKEL (reference sequence). CDR3 amino acids: CASSQEGRFATQYF. The CDR3 DNA is TGTGCCAGCAGCCAAGAAGGGCGGTTCGCGACCCAGTACTTC.

This clonotype has a handful of counts. The chain has TRBV3-1 and TRBJ2-7; D is unclear. The CDR3 has 15 amino acids. Germline CDR1 and CDR2: LGHDT and YNNKEL (reference sequence). V was shortened by 0 bases and J by 3 bases, with 12 bases between the two germline ends. In DNA, the CDR3 is TGTGCCAGCAGCCAAGATGCGGTAACAAGCTACGAGCAGTACTTC. Protein sequence: CASSQDAVTSYEQYF.

This chain connects TRBV20-1 to TRBJ2-7; possible D gene TRBD2, 6 bases. The V gene lost 3 bases and the J gene lost 0 bases, with 15 bases spanning the gap. This CDR3 is 15 amino acids long. Looked up from germline, CDR1 is DFQATT and CDR2 is SNEGSKA (reference sequence). The CDR3 DNA follows: TGCAGTGCTAGGGGGTGTGCGGGAAACTCCTACGAGCAGTACTTC. Translation: CSARGCAGNSYEQYF.

The chain uses TRBV20-1 and TRBJ2-1; D not certain. With 0 bases removed from V and 8 bases from J, the gap between germline ends came to 11 bases. Germline assignment: CDR1 DFQATT and CDR2 SNEGSKA (reference sequence). The CDR3 loop spans 13 amino acids. CDR3 in DNA: TGCAGTGCTAGAGATCCGGTGTGGGATGAGCAGTTCTTC. Its protein product is CSARDPVWDEQFF.

The chain uses TRBV7-2 and TRBJ1-6; TRBD1 is a possible D gene (5 bases). Germline-derived CDR1 and CDR2 are SGHTA and FQGNSA. V gave up 2 bases and J gave up 8 bases, with 22 bases separating them. The CDR3 is 18 residues long. This chain's CDR3 is CASSLTGAGDFGYSPLHF. CDR3 DNA: TGTGCCAGCAGCTTAACCGGGGCAGGCGATTTTGGTTATTCACCCCTCCACTTT.

This clonotype has only a few counts. The chain uses TRBV6-5 and TRBJ2-3; 7 bases align to TRBD2. V dropped 8 bases and J dropped 0; count of bases not matched to a gene: 5. Germline-derived CDR1 and CDR2 are MNHEY and SVGAGI. CDR3 size: 14 residues. The CDR3 nucleotides read TGTGCCAGCCAGGCAGCGGGAAGCACAGATACGCAGTATTTT. This gives the protein CASQAAGSTDTQYF.

This clonotype occurred a few times. This chain joins TRBV10-3 and TRBJ2-7, with a weak D call TRBD2 (7 bases). Trimming removed 6 bases at V and 3 bases at J, with 15 bases between. This CDR3 has 14 residues. Germline values: CDR1 ENHRY, CDR2 SYGVKD. The CDR3 sequence: CAIRMEGGNYEQYF. As DNA, the CDR3 is TGTGCCATCAGGATGGAGGGGGGGAACTACGAGCAGTACTTC.

This chain connects TRBV3-1 to TRBJ1-5; 7 nucleotides line up with TRBD1. CDR3 size: 15 residues. Germline V gene lookup returns CDR1 LGHDT and CDR2 YNNKEL (reference sequence). V lost 3 bases and J lost 9; bases outside the gene matches: 11. CDR3 bases: TGTGCCAGCAGCCAGAGGGGGCAGGGTCCCGGGCCCCAGCATTTT. This gives the protein CASSQRGQGPGPQHF.

Only a few counts were recorded for this clonotype. The chain recombines TRBV20-1 with TRBJ2-1; 11 nucleotides align to TRBD2. CDR1 is DFQATT and CDR2 is SNEGSKA in the germline V gene (reference sequence). V lost 7 bases to trimming and J lost 8 bases; unmatched junction nucleotides: 7. The CDR3 sequence is 13 residues long. The CDR3 nucleotides are TGCAGTGTCTTAGCGGGAGGGCCGGATGAGCAGTTCTTC. It yields the protein CSVLAGGPDEQFF.

J is TRBJ2-5 and V is TRBV4-2, with 13 bases lining up with TRBD2. The closer fit of TRBJ2-7 to the DNA end suggests the J call may be wrong. The germline V gene encodes CDR1 LGHNA and CDR2 YNFKEQ. CDR3 length equals 16 residues. CDR3 sequence (DNA): TGTGCCAGCAGCCAAGGAGGGACTAGCGGGACTTACGAGCAGTACTTC. Its protein is CASSQGGTSGTYEQYF.

This clonotype was found a few times. The CDR3 nucleotides read TGTGCCAGCAGTGGGTATGGAGGAGAGACCCAGTACTTC. This gives the protein CASSGYGGETQYF. J is TRBJ2-5 and V is TRBV2; a possible D gene is TRBD2 (5 bases). CDR1 SNHLY and CDR2 FYNNEI come from the germline V gene. With 4 bases removed from V and 4 bases from J, the gap between germline ends came to 10 bases. The CDR3 has 13 amino acids.

This clonotype was seen only a few times. This chain connects TRBV9 to TRBJ2-3, with 7 bases that match TRBD2. V shed 3 bases and J 0 bases; nucleotides not matched to a gene: 7. This CDR3 contains 16 residues. Germline V gives CDR1 SGDLS, CDR2 YYNGEE. This CDR3 reads CASSGRGDPSTDTQYF. The DNA for the CDR3 is TGTGCCAGCAGCGGCCGGGGGGACCCTAGCACAGATACGCAGTATTTT. The full variable domain, rest sourced from reference TRBV9 and TRBJ2-3, is DSGVTQTPKHLITATGQRVTLRCSPRSGDLSVYWYQQSLDQGLQFLIQYYNGEERAKGNILERFSAQQFPDLHSELNLSSLELGDSALYFCASSGRGDPSTDTQYFGPGTRLTVL.

V usage is TRBV27 and J usage is TRBJ2-7, with a possible D match to TRBD1 (6 bases). Per the germline V gene, CDR1 is MNHEY and CDR2 is SMNVEV (reference sequence). The V gene lost 5 bases and the J gene lost 7 bases, with 21 bases spanning the gap. The CDR3 runs 15 residues. The CDR3 loop is CASSGEDRPRWEQYF. CDR3 bases: TGTGCCAGCAGTGGAGAAGACAGGCCCAGGTGGGAGCAGTACTTC.